The 20 T cell receptor beta chains in this list originate from one sample, sequenced in a study of Ad26.COV2.S vaccination and SARS-CoV-2 variants. Measured with immunoSEQ multiplex PCR; TCRdb has only the in-frame clones, and not every one. The sample holds approximately 360,000 clones; approximately 83% are singletons and the top ten take approximately 7%. Treatment denoted: roughly 19 received Ad26.COV2.S at low or high dose, single or two shots; about five received placebo; per-sample allocation not given. Samples analyzed were those drawn on day 63 after the first vaccine or placebo injection. The sequencing used peripheral blood, collected in a trial of Ad26.COV2.S vaccine versus placebo. These TCRs come from a person between 18 and 60 years old who received the Ad26.COV2.S COVID-19 vaccine or a placebo.

Here the CDR3 reads CASSLKPGLGPGAYTQYF. The DNA for the CDR3 is TGCGCCAGCAGCTTAAAACCCGGACTGGGGCCGGGGGCGTATACGCAGTATTTT. The chain joins TRBV5-1 to TRBJ2-3; the D gene could be TRBD1 or TRBD2 (6 bases each). Germline CDR1 and CDR2: SGHRS and YFSETQ. Deletions cut 2 bases from V and 7 bases from J, with 26 bases between. There are 18 residues in the CDR3.

The rearrangement links TRBV6-5 to TRBJ1-2; D possibly corresponds to TRBD1 (5 bases). The germline CDR1 and CDR2 sequences are MNHEY and SVGAGI. V lost 6 bases, J lost 8 bases, and 16 bases lay in between. The CDR3 runs to 13 residues. This chain's CDR3 is CASSAGPFAGYTF. In DNA form, the CDR3 reads TGTGCCAGCAGCGCGGGACCCTTTGCCGGCTACACCTTC.

V gene TRBV5-6 combines with J gene TRBJ2-7, with 13 nucleotides matching TRBD2. V lost 2 bases and J lost 7; bases outside the gene matches: 6. The CDR3 consists of 15 residues. The germline V gene has CDR1 SGHDT and CDR2 YYEEEE. The CDR3 loop reads CASSFRTSGSKEQYF. The CDR3 DNA sequence: TGTGCCAGCAGCTTTCGGACTAGCGGGAGTAAAGAGCAGTACTTC.

V is TRBV7-2 and J is TRBJ2-3, with TRBD1 matching 10 bases. Germline-derived CDR1 and CDR2 are SGHTA and FQGNSA. V gave up 6 bases and J gave up 4 bases; unmatched junction bases: 4. This CDR3 comprises 14 residues. Written as DNA, the CDR3 is TGTGCCAGCAGGCCCGGGACAGGGGCAGATACGCAGTATTTT. This sequence encodes CASRPGTGADTQYF.

CDR3 sequence: CASSLDDSGNTIYF. CDR3 nucleotide sequence: TGTGCCAGCAGCTTAGATGACTCTGGAAACACCATATATTTT. This rearrangement joins TRBV7-9 to TRBJ1-3; no definite D call. This CDR3 is built from 14 residues. Trimming cost V 1 base and J 0 bases, with 4 bases left between them. CDR1 is SEHNR, CDR2 FQNEAQ, per germline (reference sequence).

The chain couples TRBV18 to TRBJ1-5; no reliable D call. Trimming pared 3 bases from V and 2 bases from J, leaving 17 bases between. Germline CDR1 reads KGHSH; CDR2 reads LQKENI. CDR3 length equals 17 residues. CDR3 protein: CASSPFSLLSGNQPQHF. The CDR3 nucleotides are TGTGCCAGCTCACCCTTCTCACTATTGTCTGGCAATCAGCCCCAGCATTTT.

The chain recombines TRBV18 with TRBJ2-2; D call uncertain. Germline loops: CDR1 KGHSH, CDR2 LQKENI. Deletions cut 0 bases from V and 1 base from J, with 9 bases between. The CDR3 is 16 amino acids. The DNA for the CDR3 is TGTGCCAGCTCACCACCTTCTCAGGTGAACACCGGGGAGCTGTTTTTT. Its translation: CASSPPSQVNTGELFF.

This clone was picked up a small number of times. An end of the junction does not agree with germline; a read error may underlie this. The V call is TRBV15, the J call TRBJ2-7; D is unresolved. The CDR3 totals 11 residues. Germline V gives CDR1 LNHNV, CDR2 YYDKDF (reference sequence). The CDR3 nucleotides are TGTGCCACCAGCCGCCCCCGGGCGAGGCACTTC. Translation: CATSRPRARHF.

V and J are TRBV7-2 and TRBJ2-1; 13 bases are a match to TRBD2. The CDR3 sequence is 15 residues long. Germline lookup yields CDR1 SGHTA and CDR2 FQGNSA. V gave up 4 bases and J gave up 8 bases; unmatched junction bases: 5. The CDR3 region is CASSSSGLAGHEQFF. For the CDR3, the DNA is TGTGCCAGCAGCTCTTCGGGACTAGCGGGACATGAGCAGTTCTTC.

The chain is built from TRBV12-3 or TRBV12-4 and TRBJ2-7; 11 bases align to TRBD2. The CDR3 sequence is 13 residues long. Germline trimming cut 6 bases from V and 9 bases from J; bases unmatched to any gene: 7. CDR3 loop: CASRRLAGKVQYF. The CDR3, as DNA: TGTGCCAGCAGGAGACTAGCGGGAAAAGTGCAGTACTTC.

Comments on this clone: In the same sample, other DNA sequences code for this CDR3. V usage is TRBV2 and J usage is TRBJ2-3; a possible D gene is TRBD2 (6 bases). The CDR3 runs to 13 residues. Germline CDR1 is SNHLY and CDR2 is FYNNEI. V gave up 9 bases and J gave up 1 base, with 11 bases separating them. The CDR3 sequence is CASFGGGTDTQYF. DNA of the CDR3: TGTGCCAGTTTTGGCGGGGGCACAGATACGCAGTATTTT.

J is TRBJ2-3 and V is TRBV5-1; 10 nucleotides match TRBD1. This CDR3 has 17 amino acids. V was clipped by 1 base and J by 5 bases; unmatched bases: 10. CDR1 and CDR2 from the germline V gene are SGHRS and YFSETQ. CDR3 in DNA: TGCGCCAGCAGCTTGAGCACGGTCGGACAGGGGGGAGATACGCAGTATTTT. Protein: CASSLSTVGQGGDTQYF. The full variable domain, in which reference TRBV5-1 and TRBJ2-3 provide the parts outside the CDR3, is KAGVTQTPRYLIKTRGQQVTLSCSPISGHRSVSWYQQTPGQGLQFLFEYFSETQRNKGNFPGRFSGRQFSNSRSEMNVSTLELGDSALYLCASSLSTVGQGGDTQYFGPGTRLTVL.

The V call is TRBV30, the J call TRBJ2-7, with TRBD1 identical over 7 bases. J gave up 8 bases and V 1 base, and 8 bases lay outside the gene matches. This CDR3 region has 13 residues. Germline loops: CDR1 GTSNPN, CDR2 SVGIG (reference sequence). Here the CDR3 DNA reads TGTGCCTGGAGTGATGGACAGGCCCAAAAGCAGTACTTC. Protein sequence: CAWSDGQAQKQYF.

The J gene is TRBJ2-2, the V gene TRBV11-3; tentative D call: TRBD1 (6 bases). The CDR3 loop spans 14 amino acids. Germline V CDR1 and CDR2: SGHNT, YENEEA. The germline V and J ends were trimmed by 4 bases and 4 bases, with 10 bases remaining between them. The CDR3 loop reads CASSSGQFTGELFF. CDR3 nucleotides: TGTGCCAGCAGCTCTGGACAGTTCACCGGGGAGCTGTTTTTT.

The rearrangement uses TRBV5-4 and TRBJ2-3, with TRBD1 matching 9 bases. Germline CDR1 reads SGHNT; CDR2 reads YYREEE (reference sequence). The length of the CDR3 is 15 residues. V shed 4 bases and J 2 bases; nucleotides not matched to a gene: 5. The CDR3 sequence: CASSGDRENTDTQYF. The CDR3 DNA reads as TGTGCCAGCAGCGGGGACAGGGAGAACACAGATACGCAGTATTTT.

This clone was counted between two and nine times. CDR3 in DNA: TGTGCCAGCAGTCCCCTCTCTGGAAACACCATATATTTT. Amino acids: CASSPLSGNTIYF. This chain links TRBV27 with TRBJ1-3; D not certain. The CDR3 is made up of 13 amino acids. CDR1 and CDR2 (germline): MNHEY, SMNVEV (reference sequence). Trimming shortened V by 5 bases and J by 0 bases, and 5 bases separated the two germline ends.

The J gene is TRBJ2-7, the V gene TRBV5-1; D not certain. The V end lost 2 bases, the J end lost 0 bases, and 6 bases lay between the germline ends. Germline assignment: CDR1 SGHRS and CDR2 YFSETQ. The CDR3 runs to 13 residues. DNA for the CDR3: TGCGCCAGCAGCTTCGACGACTCCTACGAGCAGTACTTC. Protein product: CASSFDDSYEQYF.

The CDR3 coding sequence is TGTGCCAGCAGCCAAGCCCGGACAGTCACTCTTTATAGCAATCAGCCCCAGCATTTT. Encoded protein: CASSQARTVTLYSNQPQHF. The rearrangement links TRBV3-1 (or the pseudogene TRBV3-2) to TRBJ1-5, with a tentative D call TRBD1 (6 bases). CDR3 size: 19 residues. The ends were cut back, 1 base at V and 0 bases at J, with 19 bases in the middle. Germline V gives CDR1 LGHDT, CDR2 YNNKEL (reference sequence).

The chain joins TRBV19 to TRBJ2-7; 11 bases are shared with TRBD1. Looked up from germline, CDR1 is LNHDA and CDR2 is SQIVND (reference sequence). Trimming took 6 bases from V and 6 from J; bases not matched to a gene: 7. CDR3 size: 14 residues. In nucleotides, the CDR3 is TGTGCCAGTAGCTACGCCGGGACAGGGGGCGAGCAGTACTTC. Its protein product is CASSYAGTGGEQYF.

Concerning this clone: The junction departs from germline at one end; a sequencing error may be responsible. Additional DNA sequences in this sample encode the identical CDR3. The V and J genes are TRBV3-1 (or the pseudogene TRBV3-2) and TRBJ2-5; D not certain. In germline, CDR1 is LGHDT, CDR2 YNNKEL (reference sequence). The CDR3 sequence is 13 residues long. The CDR3 DNA follows: TGCGCCAGCAGCCAAGGGCCTGAAGAGACCCAGTACTTC. It encodes CASSQGPEETQYF.